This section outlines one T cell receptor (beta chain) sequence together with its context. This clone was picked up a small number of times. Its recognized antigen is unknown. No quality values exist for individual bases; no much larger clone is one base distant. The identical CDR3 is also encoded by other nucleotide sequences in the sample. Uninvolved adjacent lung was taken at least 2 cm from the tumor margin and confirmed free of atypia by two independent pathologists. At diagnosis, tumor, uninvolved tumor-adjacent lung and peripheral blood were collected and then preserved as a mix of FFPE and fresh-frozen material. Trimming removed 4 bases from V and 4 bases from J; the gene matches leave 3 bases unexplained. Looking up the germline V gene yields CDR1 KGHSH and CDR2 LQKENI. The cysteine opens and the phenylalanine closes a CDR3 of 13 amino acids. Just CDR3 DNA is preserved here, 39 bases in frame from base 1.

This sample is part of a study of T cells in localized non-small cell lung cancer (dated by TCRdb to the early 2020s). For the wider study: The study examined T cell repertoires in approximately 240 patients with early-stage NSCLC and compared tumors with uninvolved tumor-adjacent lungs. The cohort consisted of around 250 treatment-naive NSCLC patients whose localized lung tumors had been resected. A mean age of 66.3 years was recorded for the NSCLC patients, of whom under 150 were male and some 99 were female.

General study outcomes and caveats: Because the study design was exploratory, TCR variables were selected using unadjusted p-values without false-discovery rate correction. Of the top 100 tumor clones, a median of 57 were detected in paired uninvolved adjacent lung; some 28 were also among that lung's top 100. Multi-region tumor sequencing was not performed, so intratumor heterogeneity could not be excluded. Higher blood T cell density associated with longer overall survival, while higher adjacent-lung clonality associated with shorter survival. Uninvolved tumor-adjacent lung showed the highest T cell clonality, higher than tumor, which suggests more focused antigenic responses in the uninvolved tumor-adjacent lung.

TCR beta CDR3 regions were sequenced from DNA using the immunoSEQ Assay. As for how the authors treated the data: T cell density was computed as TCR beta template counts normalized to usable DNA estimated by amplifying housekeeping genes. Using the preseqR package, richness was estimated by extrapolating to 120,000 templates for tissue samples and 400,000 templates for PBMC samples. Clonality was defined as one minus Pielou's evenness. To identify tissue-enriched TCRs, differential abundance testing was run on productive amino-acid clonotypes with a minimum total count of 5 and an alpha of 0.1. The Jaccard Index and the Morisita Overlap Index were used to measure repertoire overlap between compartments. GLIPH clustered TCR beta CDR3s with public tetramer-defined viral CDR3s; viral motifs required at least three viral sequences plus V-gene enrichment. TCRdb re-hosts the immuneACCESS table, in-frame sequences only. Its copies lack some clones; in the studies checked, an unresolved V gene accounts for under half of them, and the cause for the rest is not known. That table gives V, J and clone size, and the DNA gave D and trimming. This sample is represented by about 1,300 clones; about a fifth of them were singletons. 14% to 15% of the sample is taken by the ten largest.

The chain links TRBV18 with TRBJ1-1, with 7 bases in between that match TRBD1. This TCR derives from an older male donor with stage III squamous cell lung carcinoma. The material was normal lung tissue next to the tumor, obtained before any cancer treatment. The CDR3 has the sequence CASSRPGGTEAFF. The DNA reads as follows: TGTGCCAGCTCACGACCAGGGGGCACTGAAGCTTTCTTT.